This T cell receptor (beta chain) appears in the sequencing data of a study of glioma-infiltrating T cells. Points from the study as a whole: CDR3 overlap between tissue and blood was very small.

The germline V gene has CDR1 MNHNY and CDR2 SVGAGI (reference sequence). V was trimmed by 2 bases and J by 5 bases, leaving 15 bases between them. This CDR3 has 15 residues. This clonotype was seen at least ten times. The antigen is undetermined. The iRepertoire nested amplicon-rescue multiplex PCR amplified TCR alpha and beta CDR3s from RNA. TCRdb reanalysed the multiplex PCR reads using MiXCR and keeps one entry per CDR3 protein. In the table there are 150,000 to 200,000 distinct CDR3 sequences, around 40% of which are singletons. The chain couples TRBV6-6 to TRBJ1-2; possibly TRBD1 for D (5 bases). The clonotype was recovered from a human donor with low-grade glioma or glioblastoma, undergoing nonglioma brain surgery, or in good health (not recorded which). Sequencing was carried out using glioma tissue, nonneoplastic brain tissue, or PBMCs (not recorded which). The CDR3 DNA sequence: TGTGCCAGCAGTTACAAGCTGGGGCCAATATATGGCTACACCTTC. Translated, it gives CASSYKLGPIYGYTF.